These T cell receptor beta chains were read from a single sample in a study of read filtering for tumor transcriptome and immune sequencing. Each CDR3 protein is one row after TCRdb ran MiXCR on the reads. The repertoire has more than 55,000 distinct CDR3 sequences, approximately 18% of them found once; the top ten carry approximately 11%. Sequenced material: a population of CD138-negative cells sorted from bone marrow. The receptors were sampled from a donor at least 40 years old with multiple myeloma. Each CDR3 is given with its conserved first and last residue. Each record gives: J gene, D gene, V gene, CDR3 protein. A D gene is named only where the DNA matches it firmly.

TRBJ2-1,.,TRBV12-3/TRBV12-4,CASSNPTLSQNEQFF
TRBJ2-7,.,TRBV6-5,CASKDSSKYEQYF
TRBJ2-1,.,TRBV29-1,CSVEVAGGSGQFF
TRBJ2-1,.,TRBV12-3/TRBV12-4,CASRLTSNEQFF
TRBJ1-2,.,TRBV3-1,CASSQRATSDGCTF
TRBJ1-4,TRBD1,TRBV6-6,CASSYFVGQGATNEKLFF
TRBJ2-1,.,TRBV30,CAWSVGLSYNEQFF
TRBJ2-5,TRBD2,TRBV20-1,CSAREEVLAGLNQETQYF
TRBJ2-3,.,TRBV7-2,CASSLGIDTQYF
TRBJ2-3,TRBD1,TRBV18,CASSPRDRPFTDTQYF
TRBJ1-1,.,TRBV11-2,CASRPVARRGNTEAFF
TRBJ1-2,.,TRBV21-1,CASSNQCGYTF
TRBJ2-7,.,TRBV20-1,CSARVSVGLEQYF
TRBJ1-4,TRBD1,TRBV5-1,CASSLTDRGGSNEKLFF
TRBJ2-3,TRBD1,TRBV11-2,CASSLVGRGKDTQYF
TRBJ2-2,TRBD1,TRBV11-2,CASSWTGSGELFF
TRBJ1-2,.,TRBV3-1,CASSQDREGRYGYTF
TRBJ1-1,.,TRBV5-1,CASSYLVGESTEAFF
TRBJ1-2,TRBD1,TRBV13,CASSGTGADYGYTF
TRBJ2-3,TRBD1,TRBV29-1,CSVLDRGREDTQYF
TRBJ2-7,.,TRBV6-6,CASSPQGYEQYF
TRBJ2-2,TRBD1,TRBV9,CASSLRTGGDTGELFF
TRBJ1-5,.,TRBV5-4,CASSLQGTGQPQHF
TRBJ1-1,TRBD1,TRBV5-1,CASSYRTGRTEAFF
TRBJ2-1,TRBD2,TRBV9,CASSETLTSGGYNEQFF
TRBJ1-2,TRBD1,TRBV5-1,CASRDPQGAKGYTF
TRBJ2-1,TRBD1,TRBV20-1,CSARTGGNEQFF
TRBJ1-3,.,TRBV12-3/TRBV12-4,CASSLKSSGNTIYF
TRBJ2-1,.,TRBV11-2,CASGFLERGPSSYNEQFF
TRBJ2-1,TRBD2,TRBV20-1,CSARDSGGRQFF
TRBJ2-1,.,TRBV10-3,CAISAGAGPLVEQFF
TRBJ2-1,TRBD2,TRBV5-6,CASSMGWAGDLYDEQFF
TRBJ2-3,.,TRBV14,CASSQDGVSTDTQYF
TRBJ1-1,.,TRBV5-1,CASSGDNSKRTEAFF